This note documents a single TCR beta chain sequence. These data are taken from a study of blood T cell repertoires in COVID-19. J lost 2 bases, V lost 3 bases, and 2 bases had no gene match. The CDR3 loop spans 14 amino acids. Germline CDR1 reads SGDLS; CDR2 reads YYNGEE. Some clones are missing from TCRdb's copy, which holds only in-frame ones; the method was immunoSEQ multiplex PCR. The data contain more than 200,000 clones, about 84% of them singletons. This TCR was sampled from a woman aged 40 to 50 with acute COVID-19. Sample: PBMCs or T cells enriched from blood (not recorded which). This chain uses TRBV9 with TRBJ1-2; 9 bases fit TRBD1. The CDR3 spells CASSAGQGNYGYTF. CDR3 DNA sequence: TGTGCCAGCAGCGCCGGACAGGGGAACTATGGCTACACCTTC.